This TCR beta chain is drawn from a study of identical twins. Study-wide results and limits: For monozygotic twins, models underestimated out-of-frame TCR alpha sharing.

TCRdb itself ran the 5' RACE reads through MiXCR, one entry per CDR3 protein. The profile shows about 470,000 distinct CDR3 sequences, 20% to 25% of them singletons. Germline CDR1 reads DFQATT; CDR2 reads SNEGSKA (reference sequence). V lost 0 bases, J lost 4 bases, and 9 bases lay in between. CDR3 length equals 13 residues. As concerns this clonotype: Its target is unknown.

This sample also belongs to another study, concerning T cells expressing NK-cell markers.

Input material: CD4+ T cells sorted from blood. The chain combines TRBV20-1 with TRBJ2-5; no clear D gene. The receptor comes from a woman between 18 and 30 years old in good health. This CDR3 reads CSARDFRVETQYF. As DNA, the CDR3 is TGCAGTGCTAGAGACTTCCGGGTAGAGACCCAGTACTTC.